This entry describes one T cell receptor (beta chain). This record belongs to a study of T cells in localized non-small cell lung cancer. Germline loops: CDR1 GTSNPN, CDR2 SVGIG (reference sequence). V shed 4 bases and J shed 3 bases, with 16 bases lying between them. The CDR3 is 14 residues long. Using immunoSEQ multiplex PCR, the repertoire was profiled, and TCRdb retains in-frame clones only, with some absent. The profile shows fewer than 50,000 clones, around 86% of them singletons. This chain uses TRBV30 with TRBJ2-7; a possible D gene is TRBD1 (6 bases). This TCR was sampled from a male donor aged 60 or older with stage II lung adenocarcinoma. The sequenced sample was peripheral blood mononuclear cells, obtained before any cancer treatment. CDR3 region: CAWTTGQFNYEQYF. The CDR3 bases are TGTGCCTGGACCACTGGACAGTTTAACTACGAGCAGTACTTC.